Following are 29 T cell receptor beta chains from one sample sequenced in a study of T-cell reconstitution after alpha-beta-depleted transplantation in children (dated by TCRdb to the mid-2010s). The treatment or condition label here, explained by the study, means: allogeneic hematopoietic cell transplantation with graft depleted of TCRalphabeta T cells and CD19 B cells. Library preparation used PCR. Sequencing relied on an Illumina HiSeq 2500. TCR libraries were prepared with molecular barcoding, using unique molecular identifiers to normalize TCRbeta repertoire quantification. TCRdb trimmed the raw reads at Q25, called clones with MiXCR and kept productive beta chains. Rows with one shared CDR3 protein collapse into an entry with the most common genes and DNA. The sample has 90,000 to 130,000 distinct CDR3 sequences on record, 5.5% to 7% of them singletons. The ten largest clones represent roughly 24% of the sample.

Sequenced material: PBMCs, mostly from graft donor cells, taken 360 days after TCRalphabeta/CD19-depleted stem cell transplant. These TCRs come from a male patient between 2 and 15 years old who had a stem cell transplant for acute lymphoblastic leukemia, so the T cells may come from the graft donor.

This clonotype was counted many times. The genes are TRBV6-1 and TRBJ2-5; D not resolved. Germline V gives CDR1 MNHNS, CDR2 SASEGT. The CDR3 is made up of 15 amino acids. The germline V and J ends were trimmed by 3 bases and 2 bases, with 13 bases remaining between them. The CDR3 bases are TGTGCCAGCAGTGACCCCCGGACGCAACAAGAGACCCAGTACTTC. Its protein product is CASSDPRTQQETQYF.

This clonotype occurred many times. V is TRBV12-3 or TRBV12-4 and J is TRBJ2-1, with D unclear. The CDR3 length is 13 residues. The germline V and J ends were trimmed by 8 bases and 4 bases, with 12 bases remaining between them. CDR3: CASLRVGYNEQFF. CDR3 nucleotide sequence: TGTGCCAGCTTAAGGGTGGGTTACAATGAGCAGTTCTTC.

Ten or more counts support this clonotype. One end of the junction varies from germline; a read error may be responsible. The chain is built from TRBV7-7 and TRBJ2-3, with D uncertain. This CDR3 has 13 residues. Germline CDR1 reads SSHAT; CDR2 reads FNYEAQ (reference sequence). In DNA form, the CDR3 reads TGTGCTAGCAGCTTAGAGCGCGCGGATACGCAGTATTTT. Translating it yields CASSLERADTQYF.

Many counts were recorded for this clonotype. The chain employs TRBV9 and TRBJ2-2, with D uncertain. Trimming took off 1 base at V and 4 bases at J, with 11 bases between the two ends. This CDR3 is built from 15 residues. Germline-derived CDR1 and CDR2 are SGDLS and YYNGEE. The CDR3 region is CASSVWGTGTGELFF. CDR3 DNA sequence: TGTGCCAGCAGCGTATGGGGTACCGGCACCGGGGAGCTGTTTTTT. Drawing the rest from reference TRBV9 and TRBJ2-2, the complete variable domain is DSGVTQTPKHLITATGQRVTLRCSPRSGDLSVYWYQQSLDQGLQFLIQYYNGEERAKGNILERFSAQQFPDLHSELNLSSLELGDSALYFCASSVWGTGTGELFFGEGSRLTVL.

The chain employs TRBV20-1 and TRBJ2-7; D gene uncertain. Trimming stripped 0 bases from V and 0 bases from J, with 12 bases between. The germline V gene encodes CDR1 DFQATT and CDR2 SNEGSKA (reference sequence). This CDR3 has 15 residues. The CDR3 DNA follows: TGCAGTGCTAGAGAAGTCTCCTGGCTCTCCTACGAGCAGTACTTC. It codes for CSAREVSWLSYEQYF.

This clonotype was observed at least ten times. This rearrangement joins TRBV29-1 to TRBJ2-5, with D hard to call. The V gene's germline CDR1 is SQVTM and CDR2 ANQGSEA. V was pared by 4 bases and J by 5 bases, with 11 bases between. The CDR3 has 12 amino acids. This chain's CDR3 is CSVVRNQETQYF. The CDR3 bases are TGCAGCGTTGTGAGGAATCAGGAGACCCAGTACTTC.

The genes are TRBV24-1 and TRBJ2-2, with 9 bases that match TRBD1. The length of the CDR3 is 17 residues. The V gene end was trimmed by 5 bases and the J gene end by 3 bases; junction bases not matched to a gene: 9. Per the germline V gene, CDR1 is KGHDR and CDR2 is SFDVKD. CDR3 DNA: TGTGCCACCAGTGGAACTAACAGGGGGCGAGACACCGGGGAGCTGTTTTTT. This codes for CATSGTNRGRDTGELFF.

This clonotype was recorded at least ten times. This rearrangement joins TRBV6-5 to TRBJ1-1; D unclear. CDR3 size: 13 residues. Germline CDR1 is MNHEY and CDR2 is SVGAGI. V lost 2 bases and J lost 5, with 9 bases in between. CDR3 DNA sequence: TGTGCCAGCAGTTACCCCGGGGTTACTGAAGCTTTCTTT. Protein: CASSYPGVTEAFF.

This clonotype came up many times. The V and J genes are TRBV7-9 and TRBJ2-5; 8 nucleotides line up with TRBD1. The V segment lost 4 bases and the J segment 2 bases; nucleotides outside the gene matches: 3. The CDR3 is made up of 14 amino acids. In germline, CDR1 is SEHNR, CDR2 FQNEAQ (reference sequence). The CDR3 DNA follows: TGTGCCAGCAGCTCTACAGGGGGGCAAGAGACCCAGTACTTC. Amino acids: CASSSTGGQETQYF.

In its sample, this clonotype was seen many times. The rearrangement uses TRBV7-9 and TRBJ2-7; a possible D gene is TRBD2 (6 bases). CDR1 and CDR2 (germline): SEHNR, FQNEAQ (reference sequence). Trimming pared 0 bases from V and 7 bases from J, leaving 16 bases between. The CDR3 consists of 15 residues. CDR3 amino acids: CASSLALGLAGEQYF. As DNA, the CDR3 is TGTGCCAGCAGCTTAGCGTTGGGCCTTGCGGGGGAGCAGTACTTC.

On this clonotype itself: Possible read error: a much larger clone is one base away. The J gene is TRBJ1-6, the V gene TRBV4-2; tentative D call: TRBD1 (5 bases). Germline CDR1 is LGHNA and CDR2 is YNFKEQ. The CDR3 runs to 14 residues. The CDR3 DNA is TGTGCCGGCAGCCAAGATTGGAAGGGGATAACCCTCCACTTT. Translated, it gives CAGSQDWKGITLHF.

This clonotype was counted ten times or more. CDR3 sequence (DNA): TGTGCCAGCAGCGGGAGTCGGTCCTACAATGAGCAGTTCTTC. Amino acid sequence: CASSGSRSYNEQFF. The chain carries TRBV7-2 and TRBJ2-1, with D possibly matching TRBD2 (5 bases). This CDR3 is 14 amino acids long. Trimming took off 5 bases at V and 1 base at J, with 9 bases between the two ends. Germline V CDR1 and CDR2: SGHTA, FQGNSA.

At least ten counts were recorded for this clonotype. The CDR3: CASSPGITETQYF. In DNA, the CDR3 is TGCGCCAGCAGCCCTGGGATAACGGAGACCCAGTACTTC. This chain joins TRBV4-3 and TRBJ2-5; no reliable D call. Germline V lookup: CDR1 LGHNA, CDR2 YSLEER. CDR3 length: 13 amino acids. V shed 4 bases and J shed 5 bases, with 11 bases lying between them.

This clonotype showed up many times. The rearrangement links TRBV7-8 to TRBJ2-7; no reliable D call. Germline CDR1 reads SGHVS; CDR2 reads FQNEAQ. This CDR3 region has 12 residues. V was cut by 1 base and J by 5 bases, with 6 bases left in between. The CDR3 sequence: CASSLGRHEQYF. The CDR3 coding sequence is TGTGCCAGCAGCTTAGGGCGGCACGAGCAGTACTTC.

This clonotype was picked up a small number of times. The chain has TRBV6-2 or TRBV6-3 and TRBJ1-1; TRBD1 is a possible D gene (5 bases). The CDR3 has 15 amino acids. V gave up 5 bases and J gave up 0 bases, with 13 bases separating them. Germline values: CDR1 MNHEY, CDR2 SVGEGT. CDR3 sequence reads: CASSLQEGLNTEAFF. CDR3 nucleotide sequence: TGTGCCAGCAGTCTACAGGAGGGATTGAACACTGAAGCTTTCTTT.

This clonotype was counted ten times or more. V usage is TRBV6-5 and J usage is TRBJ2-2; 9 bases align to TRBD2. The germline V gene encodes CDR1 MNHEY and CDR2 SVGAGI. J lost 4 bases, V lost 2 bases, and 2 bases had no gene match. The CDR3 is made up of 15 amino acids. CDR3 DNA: TGTGCCAGCAGTTACAAGCGGGGGGTCACCGGGGAGCTGTTTTTT. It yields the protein CASSYKRGVTGELFF.

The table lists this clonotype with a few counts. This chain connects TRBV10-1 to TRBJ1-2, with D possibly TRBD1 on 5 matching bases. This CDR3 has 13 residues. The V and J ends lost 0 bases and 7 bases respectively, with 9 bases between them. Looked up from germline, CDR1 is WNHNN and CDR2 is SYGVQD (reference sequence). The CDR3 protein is CASSESKGSGYTF. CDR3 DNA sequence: TGCGCCAGCAGTGAGTCGAAGGGGTCTGGCTACACCTTC.

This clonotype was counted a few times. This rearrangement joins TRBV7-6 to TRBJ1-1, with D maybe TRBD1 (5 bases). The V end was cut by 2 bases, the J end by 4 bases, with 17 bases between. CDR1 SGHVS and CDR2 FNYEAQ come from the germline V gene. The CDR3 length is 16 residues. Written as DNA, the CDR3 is TGTGCCAGCAGCTTAAGGGGCGGTGGGGGAGGCACTGAAGCTTTCTTT. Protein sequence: CASSLRGGGGGTEAFF. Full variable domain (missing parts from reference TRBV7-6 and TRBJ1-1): GAGVSQSPRYKVTKRGQDVALRCDPISGHVSLYWYRQALGQGPEFLTYFNYEAQQDKSGLPNDRFSAERPEGSISTLTIQRTEQRDSAMYRCASSLRGGGGGTEAFFGQGTRLTVV.

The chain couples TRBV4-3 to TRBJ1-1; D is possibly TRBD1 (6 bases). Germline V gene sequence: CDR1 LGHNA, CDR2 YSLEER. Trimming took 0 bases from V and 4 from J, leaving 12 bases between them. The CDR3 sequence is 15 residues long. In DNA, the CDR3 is TGCGCCAGCAGCCAAGAGGTGGGGGCAACCACTGAAGCTTTCTTT. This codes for CASSQEVGATTEAFF.

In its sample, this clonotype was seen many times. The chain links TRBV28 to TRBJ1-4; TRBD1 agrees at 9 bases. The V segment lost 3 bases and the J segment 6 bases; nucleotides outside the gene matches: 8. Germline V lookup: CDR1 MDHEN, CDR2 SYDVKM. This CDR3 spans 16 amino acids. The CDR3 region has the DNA TGTGCCAGCAGTTTCCGACTACAGGGGGCGGATGAAAAACTGTTTTTT. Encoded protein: CASSFRLQGADEKLFF.

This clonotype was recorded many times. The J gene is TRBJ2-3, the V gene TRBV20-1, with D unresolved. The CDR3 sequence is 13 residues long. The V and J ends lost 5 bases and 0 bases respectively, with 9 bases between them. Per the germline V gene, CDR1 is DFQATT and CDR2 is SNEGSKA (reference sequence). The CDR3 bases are TGCAGTGCTGCGGACCGGAGCACAGATACGCAGTATTTT. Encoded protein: CSAADRSTDTQYF.

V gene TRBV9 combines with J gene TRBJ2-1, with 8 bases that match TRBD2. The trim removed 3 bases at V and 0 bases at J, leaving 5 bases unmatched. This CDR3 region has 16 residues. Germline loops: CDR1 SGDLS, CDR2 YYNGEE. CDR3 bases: TGTGCCAGCAGCGGGCTTCGGGGGGGCTCCTACAATGAGCAGTTCTTC. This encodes CASSGLRGGSYNEQFF.

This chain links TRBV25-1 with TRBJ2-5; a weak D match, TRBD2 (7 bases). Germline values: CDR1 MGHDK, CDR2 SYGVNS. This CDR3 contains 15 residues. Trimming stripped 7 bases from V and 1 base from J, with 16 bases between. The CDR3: CASIPRGGAQETQYF. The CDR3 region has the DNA TGTGCCAGCATTCCAAGGGGGGGGGCCCAAGAGACCCAGTACTTC.

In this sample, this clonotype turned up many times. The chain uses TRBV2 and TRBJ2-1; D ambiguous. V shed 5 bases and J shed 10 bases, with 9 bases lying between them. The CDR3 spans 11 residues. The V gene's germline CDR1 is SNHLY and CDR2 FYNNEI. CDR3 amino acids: CASSYKYEQFF. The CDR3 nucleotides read TGTGCCAGCAGTTATAAATACGAGCAGTTCTTC.

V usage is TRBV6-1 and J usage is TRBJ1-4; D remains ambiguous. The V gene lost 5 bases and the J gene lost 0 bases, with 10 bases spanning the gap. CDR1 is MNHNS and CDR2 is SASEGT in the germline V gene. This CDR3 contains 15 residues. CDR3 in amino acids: CASSPFGSTNEKLFF. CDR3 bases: TGTGCCAGCAGTCCCTTTGGGTCAACTAATGAAAAACTGTTTTTT.

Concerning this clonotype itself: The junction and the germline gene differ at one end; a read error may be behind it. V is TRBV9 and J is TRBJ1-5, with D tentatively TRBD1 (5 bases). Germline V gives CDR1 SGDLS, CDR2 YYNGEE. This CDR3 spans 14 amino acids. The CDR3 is CASSVDPGYHPQHF. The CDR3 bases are TGTGCCAGCAGCGTAGACCCAGGGTATCACCCCCAGCATTTT.

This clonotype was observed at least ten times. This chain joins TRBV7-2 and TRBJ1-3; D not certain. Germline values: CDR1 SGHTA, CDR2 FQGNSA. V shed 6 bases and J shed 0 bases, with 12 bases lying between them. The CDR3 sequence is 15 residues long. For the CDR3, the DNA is TGTGCCAGCAGAACCGTTTCCCTCTCTGGAAACACCATATATTTT. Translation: CASRTVSLSGNTIYF.

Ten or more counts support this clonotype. CDR3 coding DNA: TGTGCCAGCAGTGGGGACAAGGCTGTCTCTGGAAACACCATATATTTT. This sequence encodes CASSGDKAVSGNTIYF. The rearrangement links TRBV25-1 to TRBJ1-3, with a possible D match to TRBD1 (6 bases). Germline V lookup: CDR1 MGHDK, CDR2 SYGVNS. The CDR3 is 16 amino acids. Trimming took off 4 bases at V and 0 bases at J, with 13 bases between the two ends.

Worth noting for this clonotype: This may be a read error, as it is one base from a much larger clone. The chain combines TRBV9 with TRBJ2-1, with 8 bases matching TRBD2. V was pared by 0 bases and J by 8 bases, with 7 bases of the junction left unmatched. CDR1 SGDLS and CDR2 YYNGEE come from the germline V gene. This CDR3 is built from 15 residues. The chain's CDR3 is CASSVGAGEPDEQFF. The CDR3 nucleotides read TGTGCCAGCAGCGTAGGAGCGGGAGAACCGGATGAGCAGTTCTTC.